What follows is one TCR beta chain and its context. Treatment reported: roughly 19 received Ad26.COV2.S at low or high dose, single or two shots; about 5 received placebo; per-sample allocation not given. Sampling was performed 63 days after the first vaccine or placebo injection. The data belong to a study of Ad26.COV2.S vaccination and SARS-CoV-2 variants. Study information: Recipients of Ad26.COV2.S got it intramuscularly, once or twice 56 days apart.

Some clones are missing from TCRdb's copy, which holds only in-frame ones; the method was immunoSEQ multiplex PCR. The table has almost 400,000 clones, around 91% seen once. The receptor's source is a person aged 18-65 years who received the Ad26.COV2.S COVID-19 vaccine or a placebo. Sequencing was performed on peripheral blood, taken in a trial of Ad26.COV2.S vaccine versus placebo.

The CDR3 nucleotides read TGTGCCAGCAGCTTTCGGGACAGCTCCAATCAGCCCCAGCATTTT. This sequence encodes CASSFRDSSNQPQHF. V is TRBV7-3 and J is TRBJ1-5, with TRBD1 identical over 7 bases. This CDR3 has 15 residues. Germline V gives CDR1 SGHTA, CDR2 FQGTGA. V gave up 3 bases and J gave up 3 bases; unmatched junction bases: 5.